These 28 T cell receptor beta chains share one sample of origin, sequenced in a study of blood T cells in healthy people across ages. The second PCR ran roughly 7 to 12 cycles with a sample-barcoded 5' primer and J-beta primers. Each CDR3 protein gets one entry after TCRdb re-called the 5' RACE reads with MiXCR. The repertoire has about 640,000 distinct CDR3 sequences, 58% of them found once; the top ten carry around 37%. The sequencing sample was made of blood. The receptors come from a man in his sixties in good health.

The chain is built from TRBV5-6 and TRBJ2-5; 11 bases line up with TRBD2. The germline V gene encodes CDR1 SGHDT and CDR2 YYEEEE. The V and J ends lost 6 bases and 11 bases, in that order; junction bases with no gene match: 12. The CDR3 runs 14 residues. The CDR3 loop reads CASTLAGGYNEQYF. The CDR3 DNA reads TGTGCCAGCACGCTAGCGGGGGGATACAATGAGCAGTACTTC.

The chain has TRBV2 and TRBJ2-5; no reliable D call. V was clipped by 6 bases and J by 4 bases, with 15 bases between them. The CDR3 consists of 14 residues. Germline assignment: CDR1 SNHLY and CDR2 FYNNEI. The CDR3 DNA sequence: TGTGCCAGCAGCCTCTTGCGGTCGTCAGAGACCCAGTACTTC. Its protein is CASSLLRSSETQYF.

This clonotype was recorded a few times. J is TRBJ1-4 and V is TRBV11-2, with D uncertain. The germline V gene encodes CDR1 SGHAT and CDR2 FQNNGV. Trimming removed 1 base at V and 7 bases at J, with 16 bases between. This CDR3 comprises 16 residues. In DNA form, the CDR3 reads TGTGCCAGCAGCTTAGGGTCCCGGTCTGCTGGTGAAAAACTGTTTTTT. Translated, it gives CASSLGSRSAGEKLFF.

The V gene is TRBV24-1, the J gene TRBJ2-5; D remains ambiguous. The V and J ends lost 0 bases and 1 base respectively, with 5 bases between them. The CDR3 length is 14 residues. Germline CDR1 KGHDR, CDR2 SFDVKD. DNA for the CDR3: TGTGCCACCAGTGATTTGAGCGCCCAAGAGACCCAGTACTTC. Residues: CATSDLSAQETQYF.

The V gene is TRBV4-1, the J gene TRBJ1-4, with D perhaps TRBD1 (6 bases). This CDR3 comprises 17 residues. V was pared by 1 base and J by 7 bases, with 19 bases between. Germline V CDR1 and CDR2: MGHRA, YSYEKL. DNA for the CDR3: TGCGCCAGCAGCCAAGGTGGAATACAGGGAGGGCGTGAAAAACTGTTTTTT. Its protein is CASSQGGIQGGREKLFF.

V is TRBV20-1 and J is TRBJ1-1, with D possibly being TRBD1 (6 bases). The ends were cut back, 2 bases at V and 4 bases at J, with 14 bases in the middle. The CDR3 consists of 14 residues. Germline V CDR1 and CDR2: DFQATT, SNEGSKA (reference sequence). In DNA, the CDR3 is TGCAGTGCTAGAAGCCCCACAGGGACCACTGAAGCTTTCTTT. Protein: CSARSPTGTTEAFF.

This chain uses TRBV27 with TRBJ2-5; tentative D call: TRBD2 (5 bases). The CDR3 consists of 11 residues. V dropped 9 bases and J dropped 11 bases, with 16 bases sitting between them. Germline values: CDR1 MNHEY, CDR2 SMNVEV (reference sequence). The CDR3: CARASGGWQYF. For the CDR3, the DNA is TGTGCCAGGGCAAGCGGTGGATGGCAGTACTTC.

Note on this clonotype: Mismatch with germline at one junction end may stem from a read error. The V and J genes are TRBV2 and TRBJ2-7, with a possible D match to TRBD1 (5 bases). Per germline, CDR1 SNHLY and CDR2 FYNNEI. The CDR3 has 13 amino acids. The chain's CDR3 is CVSRAPVSYEQYF. For the CDR3, the DNA is TGTGTCAGCAGGGCTCCGGTTTCCTACGAGCAATACTTC.

The chain has TRBV28 and TRBJ2-3; 8 nucleotides agree with TRBD2. Germline CDR1 is MDHEN and CDR2 is SYDVKM. There are 15 residues in the CDR3. Trimming cost V 5 bases and J 1 base; bases outside gene matches: 5. CDR3 sequence (DNA): TGTGCCAGCAGTCCCCCGGGACTAGGCACAGATACGCAGTATTTT. Translated, it gives CASSPPGLGTDTQYF.

This clonotype turned up a few times. The rearrangement uses TRBV7-2 and TRBJ2-1; D perhaps matches TRBD2 (7 bases). The J call may be incorrect, as the DNA end agrees better with TRBJ2-7. CDR3 length: 16 amino acids. Germline assignment: CDR1 SGHTA and CDR2 FQGNSA. CDR3 sequence reads: CASSLASGGPYNEQYF. DNA of the CDR3: TGTGCCAGCAGCTTAGCGTCCGGGGGGCCCTACAATGAGCAGTACTTC.

The CDR3 DNA sequence: TGTGCCAGGGACCAATGGACTAGCGGGGTGCTTGGGGAGACCCAGTACTTC. This codes for CARDQWTSGVLGETQYF. This chain joins TRBV4-2 and TRBJ2-5, with 12 bases aligning to TRBD2. V shed 9 bases and J 5 bases; nucleotides not matched to a gene: 16. The CDR3 extends over 17 amino acids. Germline CDR1 and CDR2: LGHNA and YNFKEQ.

This clonotype was detected only a few times. V and J are TRBV29-1 and TRBJ2-1; TRBD2 might be the D (7 bases). The CDR3 runs to 13 residues. Germline assignment: CDR1 SQVTM and CDR2 ANQGSEA. The V gene lost 7 bases and the J gene lost 4 bases, with 14 bases spanning the gap. CDR3: CSARRGGYNEQFF. The CDR3 DNA is TGCAGCGCCAGAAGGGGGGGATACAATGAGCAGTTCTTC.

The chain links TRBV9 to TRBJ2-7, with D unresolved. The CDR3 sequence is 15 residues long. Trimming left V 3 bases short and J 3 bases short, with 16 bases between. Germline lookup yields CDR1 SGDLS and CDR2 YYNGEE. This chain's CDR3 is CASSADARPGYEQYF. In nucleotides, the CDR3 is TGTGCCAGCAGCGCCGACGCGAGGCCGGGCTACGAGCAGTACTTC. Looking up the rest from reference TRBV9 and TRBJ2-7 gives the full variable domain: DSGVTQTPKHLITATGQRVTLRCSPRSGDLSVYWYQQSLDQGLQFLIQYYNGEERAKGNILERFSAQQFPDLHSELNLSSLELGDSALYFCASSADARPGYEQYFGPGTRLTVT.

This clonotype was counted a few times. The V and J genes are TRBV6-1 and TRBJ2-5; D gene ambiguous. This CDR3 contains 13 residues. Deletions cut 4 bases from V and 2 bases from J, with 8 bases between. Germline V gives CDR1 MNHNS, CDR2 SASEGT. CDR3: CASSGVIQETQYF. The CDR3 bases are TGTGCCAGCAGTGGTGTCATACAAGAGACCCAGTACTTC.

The rearrangement links TRBV7-6 to TRBJ1-1, with D tentatively TRBD1 (5 bases). Germline CDR1 is SGHVS and CDR2 is FNYEAQ. The length of the CDR3 is 14 residues. Trimming shortened V by 2 bases and J by 1 base, and 8 bases separated the two germline ends. CDR3 in DNA: TGTGCCAGCAGCTTAAGACAGACGAACACTGAAGCTTTCTTT. Translated: CASSLRQTNTEAFF.

CDR3 sequence: CASSYSGARYEQYF. The CDR3 nucleotides read TGTGCCAGCAGTTACTCGGGGGCCCGCTACGAGCAGTACTTC. The genes are TRBV6-2 or TRBV6-3 and TRBJ2-5; tentative D call: TRBD1 (6 bases). The end of the DNA fits TRBJ2-7 better, so the J call may be wrong. This CDR3 has 14 amino acids. Germline V gene sequence: CDR1 MNHEY, CDR2 SVGEGT.

The V gene is TRBV5-1, the J gene TRBJ2-6; D is possibly TRBD2 (5 bases). CDR3 length: 15 residues. V gave up 3 bases and J gave up 2 bases, with 9 bases separating them. Germline CDR1 reads SGHRS; CDR2 reads YFSETQ. CDR3 sequence: CASSSSGTGANVLTF. The CDR3 DNA follows: TGCGCCAGCAGCTCCTCCGGGACTGGGGCCAACGTCCTGACTTTC.

The chain recombines TRBV20-1 with TRBJ1-6, with 12 nucleotides matching TRBD1. Germline CDR1 reads DFQATT; CDR2 reads SNEGSKA (reference sequence). V gave up 5 bases and J gave up 8 bases; unmatched junction bases: 4. This CDR3 contains 14 residues. The CDR3 sequence: CSAGTGGEDSPLHF. The CDR3 DNA sequence: TGCAGTGCTGGGACAGGGGGCGAGGATTCACCCCTCCACTTT.

The chain employs TRBV5-5 and TRBJ2-1; 7 nucleotides line up with TRBD1. CDR1 SGHKS and CDR2 YYEKEE come from the germline V gene (reference sequence). V trimming: 4 bases; J trimming: 6 bases; junction bases outside the gene matches: 7. The CDR3 totals 14 residues. DNA of the CDR3: TGTGCCAGCAGCCCAACGACAGGGTTCAATGAGCAGTTCTTC. Amino acid sequence: CASSPTTGFNEQFF. Full variable domain (missing parts from reference TRBV5-5 and TRBJ2-1): DAGVTQSPTHLIKTRGQQVTLRCSPISGHKSVSWYQQVLGQGPQFIFQYYEKEERGRGNFPDRFSARQFPNYSSELNVNALLLGDSALYLCASSPTTGFNEQFFGPGTRLTVL.

The chain has TRBV5-6 and TRBJ1-6, with TRBD1 matching 9 bases. V was clipped by 4 bases and J by 10 bases; unmatched bases: 9. The germline V gene encodes CDR1 SGHDT and CDR2 YYEEEE. This CDR3 region has 15 residues. The CDR3 DNA reads as TGTGCCAGCAGCGCCGGGACAGGGAAAATCTCACCCCTCCACTTT. Protein: CASSAGTGKISPLHF.

CDR3 residues: CASSPSGEQYF. The CDR3 DNA sequence: TGTGCCAGCAGTCCTAGCGGCGAGCAGTACTTC. The V gene is TRBV6-2 or TRBV6-3, the J gene TRBJ2-7, with TRBD2 identical over 7 bases. Germline loops: CDR1 MNHEY, CDR2 SVGEGT. The CDR3 has 11 residues. The V segment lost 5 bases and the J segment 6 bases; nucleotides outside the gene matches: 1.

The V gene is TRBV4-1, the J gene TRBJ2-5; D may be TRBD2 (6 bases). Trimming removed 1 base at V and 2 bases at J, with 14 bases between. The germline CDR1 and CDR2 sequences are MGHRA and YSYEKL. The CDR3 consists of 16 residues. The CDR3 protein is CASSQGSGQWQETQYF. Here the CDR3 DNA reads TGCGCCAGCAGCCAAGGAAGCGGGCAGTGGCAAGAGACCCAGTACTTC.

The chain recombines TRBV3-1 with TRBJ1-6; D is unclear. This CDR3 has 15 amino acids. V lost 1 base, J lost 8 bases, and 12 bases lay in between. Germline V CDR1 and CDR2: LGHDT, YNNKEL (reference sequence). The CDR3 DNA reads TGTGCCAGCAGCCAAGGCAACGGAGAACATTCACCCCTCCACTTT. Its translation is CASSQGNGEHSPLHF.

This clonotype was seen many times. The chain uses TRBV27 and TRBJ2-5, with a weak D call TRBD2 (6 bases). V was pared by 5 bases and J by 1 base, with 14 bases between. CDR3 size: 15 residues. The germline V gene encodes CDR1 MNHEY and CDR2 SMNVEV (reference sequence). CDR3 amino acids: CASSPGWGVQETQYF. Written as DNA, the CDR3 is TGTGCCAGCAGTCCAGGATGGGGGGTCCAAGAGACCCAGTACTTC.

The V and J genes are TRBV5-1 and TRBJ1-1; D gene ambiguous. Trimming cost V 2 bases and J 1 base, with 9 bases left between them. Germline V gene lookup returns CDR1 SGHRS and CDR2 YFSETQ. The CDR3 is 14 residues long. Here the CDR3 DNA reads TGCGCCAGCAGCTTACCCGGGCCGAACACTGAAGCTTTCTTT. Translation: CASSLPGPNTEAFF.

The J gene is TRBJ2-1, the V gene TRBV11-2; TRBD1 aligns across 10 bases. Looked up from germline, CDR1 is SGHAT and CDR2 is FQNNGV. The CDR3 is made up of 14 amino acids. V was clipped by 4 bases and J by 9 bases; unmatched bases: 6. The CDR3 DNA follows: TGTGCCAGCAGCTCAGGGACAGGGGCAGCTGAGCAGTTCTTC. Encoded protein: CASSSGTGAAEQFF.

The rearrangement joins TRBV9 to TRBJ2-5; D is unclear. Germline V lookup: CDR1 SGDLS, CDR2 YYNGEE. The CDR3 covers 15 residues. The V gene lost 2 bases and the J gene lost 2 bases, with 13 bases spanning the gap. CDR3 region: CASSVSRREQETQYF. The CDR3, as DNA: TGTGCCAGCAGCGTTTCGAGACGAGAACAAGAGACCCAGTACTTC. Full variable domain (outside the CDR3, taken from reference TRBV9 and TRBJ2-5): DSGVTQTPKHLITATGQRVTLRCSPRSGDLSVYWYQQSLDQGLQFLIQYYNGEERAKGNILERFSAQQFPDLHSELNLSSLELGDSALYFCASSVSRREQETQYFGPGTRLLVL.

The V and J genes are TRBV20-1 and TRBJ2-5; 7 bases are a match to TRBD1. The V gene end was trimmed by 3 bases and the J gene end by 4 bases; junction bases not matched to a gene: 5. The CDR3 loop spans 13 amino acids. Per the germline V gene, CDR1 is DFQATT and CDR2 is SNEGSKA (reference sequence). The DNA for the CDR3 is TGCAGTGCTAGGCTCACAGGGGCAGAGACCCAGTACTTC. As protein: CSARLTGAETQYF.